The 17 T cell receptor beta chains presented below share a single source sample, sequenced in a study of blood T cell repertoires in COVID-19. Some clones are missing from TCRdb's copy, which holds only in-frame ones; the method was immunoSEQ multiplex PCR. The sample records about 87,000 clones, 86% being singletons. The sequenced sample consisted of peripheral blood. The receptors here all came from a human donor in a cohort sampled during active COVID-19.

Points on this clone: The sample carries other DNA sequences with the same CDR3. The chain combines TRBV5-1 with TRBJ2-6; TRBD1 aligns across 8 bases. The CDR3 is made up of 16 amino acids. J lost 2 bases, V lost 5 bases, and 6 bases had no gene match. Germline-derived CDR1 and CDR2 are SGHRS and YFSETQ. The CDR3, as DNA: TGCGCCAGCAGTCCGGGACAGGAAGCTGGGGCCAACGTCCTGACTTTC. Protein product: CASSPGQEAGANVLTF.

This rearrangement joins TRBV6-2 or TRBV6-3 to TRBJ1-1; D remains unclear. From germline, CDR1 is MNHEY and CDR2 SVGEGT. The CDR3 extends over 16 amino acids. V shed 4 bases and J shed 1 base, with 16 bases lying between them. CDR3: CASSFRSPRGNTEAFF. CDR3 in DNA: TGTGCCAGCAGTTTCCGCTCCCCGCGGGGGAACACTGAAGCTTTCTTT.

The chain links TRBV27 to TRBJ2-7, with D perhaps matching TRBD2 (5 bases). The V gene's germline CDR1 is MNHEY and CDR2 SMNVEV (reference sequence). V was shortened by 10 bases and J by 3 bases, with 16 bases between the two germline ends. This CDR3 is 13 amino acids long. DNA for the CDR3: TGTGCCAACGGGCTAGCACCGAACTACGAGCAGTACTTC. This translates into CANGLAPNYEQYF.

The chain couples TRBV3-1 (or the pseudogene TRBV3-2) to TRBJ2-4; unclear D gene. Germline V lookup: CDR1 LGHDT, CDR2 YNNKEL (reference sequence). The CDR3 contains 16 residues. Between the trimmed V and J ends, which lost 4 bases and 1 base, there was a span of 14 bases. The DNA of the CDR3 is TGTGCCAGCAGCCTAGACACCCAGTTTGCCAAAAACATTCAGTACTTC. Protein: CASSLDTQFAKNIQYF.

This clone has just one count. The genes are TRBV11-2 and TRBJ2-1; 8 bases agree with TRBD2. The length of the CDR3 is 19 residues. Germline loops: CDR1 SGHAT, CDR2 FQNNGV. J was trimmed by 8 bases and V by 5 bases; bases with no gene match: 23. The CDR3 nucleotides are TGTGCCAGCAGCCCTGGCCGGGGGGGCGGGGGTCCGAAAGCGGATGAGCAGTTCTTC. Translating gives CASSPGRGGGGPKADEQFF.

The rearrangement links TRBV5-4 to TRBJ2-2, with 12 bases aligning to TRBD2. Trimming cost V 0 bases and J 9 bases; bases outside gene matches: 12. The CDR3 contains 18 residues. Germline V lookup: CDR1 SGHNT, CDR2 YYREEE (reference sequence). The CDR3 reads CASSLVPLTSGRGRELFF. The CDR3, as DNA: TGTGCCAGCAGCTTGGTTCCATTGACTAGCGGGAGAGGCCGGGAGCTGTTTTTT.

The rearrangement joins TRBV7-9 to TRBJ2-7; 9 nucleotides match TRBD1. The CDR3 length is 13 residues. V gave up 8 bases and J gave up 2 bases; unmatched junction bases: 4. Germline CDR1 and CDR2: SEHNR and FQNEAQ (reference sequence). The CDR3 nucleotides are TGTGCCAGCCTGGGACAGGGAACCTACGAGCAGTACTTC. This codes for CASLGQGTYEQYF.

This chain connects TRBV15 to TRBJ1-4; 7 bases fit TRBD1. Germline CDR1 reads LNHNV; CDR2 reads YYDKDF (reference sequence). V shed 5 bases, J shed 2 bases, and the junction held 8 bases outside the gene matches. The CDR3 runs to 16 residues. The CDR3 spells CATSAVLRGTNEKLFF. The CDR3 DNA reads TGTGCCACCAGCGCAGTGCTCAGGGGGACTAATGAAAAACTGTTTTTT.

The rearrangement uses TRBV7-9 and TRBJ2-3; no definite D call. Germline assignment: CDR1 SEHNR and CDR2 FQNEAQ (reference sequence). The CDR3 is 15 residues long. The V and J ends lost 1 base and 4 bases respectively, with 12 bases between them. CDR3 bases: TGTGCCAGCAGCTTAGTTCGAGGTCTTCCAGATACGCAGTATTTT. Its protein product is CASSLVRGLPDTQYF.

This rearrangement joins TRBV11-2 to TRBJ2-7; 8 bases are shared with TRBD2. V trimming: 2 bases; J trimming: 0 bases; junction bases outside the gene matches: 9. CDR3 length: 17 amino acids. Germline V gene data show CDR1 as SGHAT and CDR2 as FQNNGV. This CDR3 is CASSLYHAGGYSYEQYF. The CDR3 nucleotides are TGTGCCAGCAGCTTATATCACGCGGGGGGTTACTCCTACGAGCAGTACTTC. Together with reference TRBV11-2 and TRBJ2-7, the CDR3 gives the full variable domain: EAGVAQSPRYKIIEKRQSVAFWCNPISGHATLYWYQQILGQGPKLLIQFQNNGVVDDSQLPKDRFSAERLKGVDSTLKIQPAKLEDSAVYLCASSLYHAGGYSYEQYFGPGTRLTVT.

The genes are TRBV25-1 and TRBJ2-7; a possible D gene is TRBD1 (5 bases). Germline CDR1 is MGHDK and CDR2 is SYGVNS. The CDR3 sequence is 12 residues long. The ends were cut back, 4 bases at V and 3 bases at J, with 7 bases in the middle. The CDR3, as DNA: TGTGCCAGCAGTGGGCAGGGCTACGAGCAGTACTTC. It is translated as CASSGQGYEQYF.

The rearrangement uses TRBV5-4 and TRBJ2-2, with 7 positions matching TRBD1. J gave up 6 bases and V 4 bases, and 9 bases lay outside the gene matches. There are 15 residues in the CDR3. Germline CDR1 is SGHNT and CDR2 is YYREEE (reference sequence). The DNA for the CDR3 is TGTGCCAGCAGCAAGACAGGGAATGTCGCCGGGGAGCTGTTTTTT. This translates into CASSKTGNVAGELFF.

This chain uses TRBV7-6 with TRBJ2-2; 8 bases line up with TRBD2. Germline V gene sequence: CDR1 SGHVS, CDR2 FNYEAQ. The CDR3 consists of 17 residues. Trimming took 5 bases from V and 2 from J; bases not matched to a gene: 10. The CDR3 loop is CASSPPTSGGNTGELFF. The CDR3 coding sequence is TGTGCCAGCAGCCCACCCACTAGCGGAGGCAACACCGGGGAGCTGTTTTTT.

The CDR3 is CASSPTPNYGYTF. The CDR3 bases are TGTGCCAGCAGTCCGACACCGAACTATGGCTACACCTTC. The rearrangement links TRBV2 to TRBJ1-2, with D uncertain. The V and J ends lost 5 bases and 2 bases respectively, with 9 bases between them. This CDR3 is built from 13 residues. Germline assignment: CDR1 SNHLY and CDR2 FYNNEI.

The chain carries TRBV9 and TRBJ2-7, with D hard to call. Trimming removed 0 bases from V and 2 bases from J, with 12 bases in between. The CDR3 totals 15 residues. CDR1 is SGDLS and CDR2 is YYNGEE in the germline V gene. CDR3 bases: TGTGCCAGCAGCGTAGACTTAGGAGATACCTACGAGCAGTACTTC. Translation gives CASSVDLGDTYEQYF. The full variable domain, in which reference TRBV9 and TRBJ2-7 provide the parts outside the CDR3, is DSGVTQTPKHLITATGQRVTLRCSPRSGDLSVYWYQQSLDQGLQFLIQYYNGEERAKGNILERFSAQQFPDLHSELNLSSLELGDSALYFCASSVDLGDTYEQYFGPGTRLTVT.

To note about this clone: The junction departs from the called germline gene at one end, perhaps through a read error. The chain links TRBV15 to TRBJ1-1; no firm D call. Germline CDR1 LNHNV, CDR2 YYDKDF (reference sequence). CDR3 length: 12 amino acids. CDR3 nucleotide sequence: TGTGCCACCAGCAGAGGTAACAATGAAGCTTTCTTT. Protein sequence: CATSRGNNEAFF.

The rearrangement uses TRBV30 and TRBJ1-1, with D maybe TRBD1 (6 bases). CDR3 length: 15 residues. Trimming took off 1 base at V and 0 bases at J, with 12 bases between the two ends. Looked up from germline, CDR1 is GTSNPN and CDR2 is SVGIG (reference sequence). In DNA form, the CDR3 reads TGTGCCTGGAGTGGGGACATTTCCATGAACACTGAAGCTTTCTTT. Its protein product is CAWSGDISMNTEAFF.